This T cell receptor beta chain comes out of a study of blood T cell repertoires in COVID-19. Study as a whole: Material from acute and convalescent COVID-19 was sourced from the United States, Italy and Spain.

A Seattle source enrolled patients during active infection and followed them longitudinally. The CDR3 covers 16 residues. The V gene end was trimmed by 0 bases and the J gene end by 4 bases; junction bases not matched to a gene: 5. The germline V gene encodes CDR1 LGHDT and CDR2 YNNKEL (reference sequence). Authors' methods: Estimated nucleated cell counts came from reference gene primer amplification. The assay was immunoSEQ multiplex PCR, and TCRdb's table has in-frame clones only and misses some. V, J and clone size are those of that table, while D and trimming were read from the DNA. The sample holds 210,000 or so clones; 85% to 90% are singletons and the top ten take about 2.5%.

The sample comprised peripheral blood. The TCR originated in a man younger than 40 with COVID-19, enrolled during active disease. This rearrangement joins TRBV3-1 (or the pseudogene TRBV3-2) to TRBJ2-1; TRBD2 matches at 8 bases. The CDR3 sequence: CASSQDLTGGYNEQFF. CDR3 DNA: TGTGCCAGCAGCCAAGACTTGACGGGAGGGTACAATGAGCAGTTCTTC.